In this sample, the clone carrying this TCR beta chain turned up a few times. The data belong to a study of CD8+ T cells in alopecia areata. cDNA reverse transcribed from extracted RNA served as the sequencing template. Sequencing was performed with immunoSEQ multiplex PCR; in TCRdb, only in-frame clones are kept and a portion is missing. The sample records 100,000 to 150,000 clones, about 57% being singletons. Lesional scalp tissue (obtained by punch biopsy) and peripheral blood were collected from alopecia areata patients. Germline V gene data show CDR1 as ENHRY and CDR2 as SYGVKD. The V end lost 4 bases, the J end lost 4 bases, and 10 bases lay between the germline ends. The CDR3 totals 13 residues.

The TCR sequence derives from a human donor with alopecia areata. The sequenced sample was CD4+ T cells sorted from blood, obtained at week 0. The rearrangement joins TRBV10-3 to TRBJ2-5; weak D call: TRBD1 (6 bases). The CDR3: CAISVAGAETQYF. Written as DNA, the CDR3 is TGTGCCATCAGTGTGGCAGGGGCAGAGACCCAGTACTTC.